Included here is one T cell receptor beta chain sequence, with context. Study processing details: Scientists estimated how many nucleated cells there were by amplifying reference gene primers. Assay: immunoSEQ multiplex PCR; the TCRdb copy retains only in-frame clones and omits some. That table furnishes V, J and clone size, whereas the DNA furnished D and trimming. The sample has tens of thousands of clones; 84% are singletons. This entry is derived from a study of blood T cell repertoires in COVID-19. Turning to the study itself: COVID-19 samples collected from the United States, Italy and Spain covered acute and convalescent phases. T cells, B-cell-depleted T cells, or PBMCs supplied cDNA or gDNA.

The length of the CDR3 is 16 residues. V dropped 3 bases and J dropped 5 bases, with 17 bases sitting between them. Sequencing was performed on peripheral blood. The source of this sequence is a woman in her sixties with acute or convalescent COVID-19. The chain links TRBV23-1 to TRBJ1-5; a weak D match, TRBD1 (5 bases). TRBV23-1 is an ORF, and what it does is uncertain. The CDR3 loop is CASSQYTAGNYQPQHF. The CDR3 region has the DNA TGCGCCAGCAGTCAGTACACGGCAGGGAACTATCAGCCCCAGCATTTT.